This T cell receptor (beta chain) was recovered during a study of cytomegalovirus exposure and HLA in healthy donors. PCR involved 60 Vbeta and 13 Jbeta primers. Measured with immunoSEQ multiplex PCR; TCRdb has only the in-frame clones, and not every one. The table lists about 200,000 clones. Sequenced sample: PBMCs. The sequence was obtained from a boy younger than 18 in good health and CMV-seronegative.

Here the CDR3 reads CASYRDTQYF. The CDR3 coding sequence is TGTGCCAGCTATAGAGATACGCAGTATTTT. This chain links TRBV2 with TRBJ2-3; D not resolved. V lost 8 bases and J lost 5, with 5 bases in between. The germline CDR1 and CDR2 sequences are SNHLY and FYNNEI. This CDR3 comprises 10 residues. The whole variable domain, remainder taken from reference TRBV2 and TRBJ2-3, is EPEVTQTPSHQVTQMGQEVILRCVPISNHLYFYWYRQILGQKVEFLVSFYNNEISEKSEIFDDQFSVERPDGSNFTLKIRSTKLEDSAMYFCASYRDTQYFGPGTRLTVL.